This TCR beta chain was captured by sequencing in a study of blood T cells in healthy people across ages. Study conclusions and caveats: Diversity of TCR beta correlated strongly with naive T cell percentage. Long-lived donors had more naive CD4+ cells and higher diversity than aged donors.

Note on this clonotype: Its antigen remains unidentified.

Germline V gives CDR1 SGDLS, CDR2 YYNGEE. The germline V and J ends were trimmed by 2 bases and 2 bases, with 12 bases remaining between them. This CDR3 is built from 15 residues. Primed by a sample-barcoded 5' primer and a J-beta primer mix, a second PCR proceeded for about 7 to 11 cycles. TCRdb re-called the 5' RACE reads with MiXCR, one entry per CDR3 protein. The profile shows almost 1 million distinct CDR3 sequences, approximately 50% of them singletons. The gene calls are TRBV9 and TRBJ2-3; D unclear. The sample taken for sequencing was blood. This clonotype originated in a woman aged 55-69 years in good health. CDR3 protein: CASSVWRANTDTQYF. CDR3 DNA sequence: TGTGCCAGCAGCGTTTGGAGAGCCAACACAGATACGCAGTATTTT.